The 18 T cell receptor beta chains reported below all come from one sample, sequenced in a study of shared clonotypes between healthy human individuals. Profiling relied on immunoSEQ multiplex PCR, and the TCRdb table lists in-frame clones only, not all of them. The sample contains about 600,000 clones, about 98% of which appear only once. Terminally differentiated effector memory CD45RA+ cells were left out of the naive CD8 fraction, which was CD45RO-negative and positively selected for CCR7. Sequencing was carried out using naive CD8+ T cells sorted from blood. These receptors were collected from a man in his thirties or forties in good health.

J is TRBJ2-5 and V is TRBV7-9; 16 bases fit TRBD2. The CDR3 extends over 17 amino acids. CDR1 and CDR2 (germline): SEHNR, FQNEAQ (reference sequence). V was clipped by 5 bases and J by 3 bases; unmatched bases: 6. The CDR3: CASSIIGTSGREETQYF. Written as DNA, the CDR3 is TGTGCCAGCAGCATCATCGGGACTAGCGGGAGGGAAGAGACCCAGTACTTC. Drawing the rest from reference TRBV7-9 and TRBJ2-5, the complete variable domain is DTGVSQNPRHKITKRGQNVTFRCDPISEHNRLYWYRQTLGQGPEFLTYFQNEAQLEKSRLLSDRFSAERPKGSFSTLEIQRTEQGDSAMYLCASSIIGTSGREETQYFGPGTRLLVL.

The chain links TRBV7-8 to TRBJ2-2; 7 positions match TRBD2. The CDR3 spans 14 residues. The germline V gene has CDR1 SGHVS and CDR2 FQNEAQ. With 6 bases clipped from V and 4 bases from J, the junction kept 5 bases outside the gene matches. This CDR3 is CASRNGRGTGELFF. CDR3 DNA: TGTGCCAGCAGAAATGGGAGGGGCACCGGGGAGCTGTTTTTT.

The CDR3 loop reads CASSPYFGTQETQYF. CDR3 DNA: TGTGCCAGCAGCCCCTACTTTGGGACCCAAGAGACCCAGTACTTC. The chain links TRBV27 to TRBJ2-5; perhaps D is TRBD1 or TRBD2 (5 bases each). Between the trimmed V and J ends, which lost 6 bases and 1 base, there was a span of 15 bases. This CDR3 region has 15 residues. Germline V gene sequence: CDR1 MNHEY, CDR2 SMNVEV (reference sequence).

The V gene is TRBV30, the J gene TRBJ1-1; a weak D match, TRBD1 (5 bases). The CDR3 contains 13 residues. Trimming left V 2 bases short and J 7 bases short, with 14 bases between. The germline gives CDR1 GTSNPN, CDR2 SVGIG (reference sequence). CDR3 region: CAWSFGGSREAFF. The DNA for the CDR3 is TGTGCCTGGAGTTTTGGGGGTAGCCGTGAAGCTTTCTTT.

The CDR3 is CASSFFDRGTDTQYF. The CDR3 nucleotides read TGTGCCAGCAGCTTTTTCGACAGGGGGACAGATACGCAGTATTTT. J is TRBJ2-3 and V is TRBV11-2, with 9 bases lining up with TRBD1. CDR3 length: 15 residues. Germline-derived CDR1 and CDR2 are SGHAT and FQNNGV. J was trimmed by 3 bases and V by 3 bases; bases with no gene match: 4.

The chain has TRBV19 and TRBJ2-7; D unclear. With 5 bases removed from V and 0 bases from J, the gap between germline ends came to 11 bases. Per germline, CDR1 LNHDA and CDR2 SQIVND (reference sequence). The CDR3 is 14 amino acids. CDR3 bases: TGTGCCAGTAGTCCGGGCAAGGCCTCCTACGAGCAGTACTTC. It specifies CASSPGKASYEQYF.

This clone showed up just once. The chain is built from TRBV27 and TRBJ1-1; possible D gene TRBD1, 5 bases. Between the trimmed V and J ends, which lost 3 bases and 6 bases, there was a span of 11 bases. This CDR3 region has 13 residues. Germline loops: CDR1 MNHEY, CDR2 SMNVEV (reference sequence). The CDR3 protein is CASSLTTGAEAFF. DNA for the CDR3: TGTGCCAGCAGTTTGACAACAGGTGCTGAAGCTTTCTTT.

The chain joins TRBV5-1 to TRBJ2-7; no definite D call. Trimming took off 4 bases at V and 2 bases at J, with 13 bases between the two ends. The CDR3 loop spans 14 amino acids. Germline-derived CDR1 and CDR2 are SGHRS and YFSETQ. This chain's CDR3 is CASSHQTQTYEQYF. The CDR3 DNA sequence: TGCGCCAGCAGCCACCAGACACAAACCTACGAGCAGTACTTC. The whole variable domain, filled in from reference TRBV5-1 and TRBJ2-7, reads KAGVTQTPRYLIKTRGQQVTLSCSPISGHRSVSWYQQTPGQGLQFLFEYFSETQRNKGNFPGRFSGRQFSNSRSEMNVSTLELGDSALYLCASSHQTQTYEQYFGPGTRLTVT.

The chain combines TRBV19 with TRBJ2-1; 10 bases match TRBD2. The CDR3 has 15 residues. In germline, CDR1 is LNHDA, CDR2 SQIVND (reference sequence). J was trimmed by 1 base and V by 6 bases; bases with no gene match: 3. The CDR3 is CASRPLAGSYNEQFF. The CDR3 nucleotides read TGTGCCAGTAGACCACTAGCGGGGTCCTACAATGAGCAGTTCTTC. The whole variable domain, remainder taken from reference TRBV19 and TRBJ2-1, is DGGITQSPKYLFRKEGQNVTLSCEQNLNHDAMYWYRQDPGQGLRLIYYSQIVNDFQKGDIAEGYSVSREKKESFPLTVTSAQKNPTAFYLCASRPLAGSYNEQFFGPGTRLTVL.

This clone was observed a single time. This chain connects TRBV6-5 to TRBJ2-1, with D uncertain. This CDR3 is 14 amino acids long. From germline, CDR1 is MNHEY and CDR2 SVGAGI. Trimming stripped 0 bases from V and 4 bases from J, with 7 bases between. This CDR3 is CASSYSKSYNEQFF. DNA of the CDR3: TGTGCCAGCAGTTACTCTAAATCGTACAATGAGCAGTTCTTC.

This clone showed up just once. This chain connects TRBV5-1 to TRBJ2-7, with TRBD1 identical over 8 bases. The germline V gene encodes CDR1 SGHRS and CDR2 YFSETQ. The V and J ends lost 4 bases and 3 bases, in that order; junction bases with no gene match: 6. The CDR3 runs 14 residues. The CDR3 DNA sequence: TGCGCCAGCAGCCACAGACAGGGGAACTACGAGCAGTACTTC. Amino acid sequence: CASSHRQGNYEQYF.

The chain has TRBV6-5 and TRBJ1-5; tentatively, D is TRBD1 (6 bases). This CDR3 has 15 amino acids. Trimming removed 2 bases at V and 4 bases at J, with 12 bases between. Germline lookup yields CDR1 MNHEY and CDR2 SVGAGI. CDR3 sequence (DNA): TGTGCCAGCAGTTACACGCCGGGACAAAATCAGCCCCAGCATTTT. It translates to CASSYTPGQNQPQHF.

This clone was recorded only once. The chain couples TRBV4-3 to TRBJ1-1, with D tentatively TRBD1 (5 bases). CDR3 length equals 14 residues. V lost 4 bases and J lost 5, with 14 bases in between. CDR1 and CDR2 (germline): LGHNA, YSLEER. The CDR3 sequence: CASSPGQGWTEAFF. As DNA, the CDR3 is TGCGCCAGCAGCCCAGGCCAGGGATGGACTGAAGCTTTCTTT.

The gene calls are TRBV18 and TRBJ2-5; D gene unclear. CDR1 is KGHSH and CDR2 is LQKENI in the germline V gene. The germline V and J ends were trimmed by 1 base and 3 bases, with 9 bases remaining between them. The CDR3 contains 14 residues. The CDR3 nucleotides are TGTGCCAGCTCACCACTTTTTCAGGAAGAGACCCAGTACTTC. It is translated as CASSPLFQEETQYF.

The chain combines TRBV11-2 with TRBJ2-1, with TRBD2 as a possible D gene (5 bases). Germline assignment: CDR1 SGHAT and CDR2 FQNNGV. V lost 1 base to trimming and J lost 3 bases, with 7 bases between them. This CDR3 comprises 14 residues. This chain's CDR3 is CASSLGGFYNEQFF. In DNA, the CDR3 is TGTGCCAGCAGCTTAGGCGGGTTCTACAATGAGCAGTTCTTC.

This chain links TRBV18 with TRBJ2-5; tentatively, D is TRBD1 (6 bases). V lost 4 bases to trimming and J lost 2 bases, with 14 bases between them. CDR1 and CDR2 from the germline V gene are KGHSH and LQKENI. The CDR3 is made up of 15 amino acids. The CDR3 region has the DNA TGTGCCAGCTCACAGAGACAGGCGGTTCAAGAGACCCAGTACTTC. Its translation is CASSQRQAVQETQYF.

V gene TRBV28 combines with J gene TRBJ2-7; 10 bases line up with TRBD2. In germline, CDR1 is MDHEN, CDR2 SYDVKM. V shed 3 bases, J shed 7 bases, and the junction held 12 bases outside the gene matches. This CDR3 comprises 16 residues. The CDR3 is CASSLGQLAGTGEQYF. CDR3 DNA sequence: TGTGCCAGCAGTTTGGGCCAACTAGCGGGGACGGGGGAGCAGTACTTC.

The CDR3 nucleotides read TGTGCCAGCAGCACCTTTCGGGACGGAGACTACGAGCAGTACTTC. It codes for CASSTFRDGDYEQYF. This chain links TRBV7-9 with TRBJ2-7, with D perhaps being TRBD1 or TRBD2 (5 bases each). The germline V gene has CDR1 SEHNR and CDR2 FQNEAQ (reference sequence). V lost 5 bases and J 3 bases, leaving 17 bases between the germline ends. There are 15 residues in the CDR3. The full variable domain, completed using reference TRBV7-9 and TRBJ2-7, is DTGVSQNPRHKITKRGQNVTFRCDPISEHNRLYWYRQTLGQGPEFLTYFQNEAQLEKSRLLSDRFSAERPKGSFSTLEIQRTEQGDSAMYLCASSTFRDGDYEQYFGPGTRLTVT.